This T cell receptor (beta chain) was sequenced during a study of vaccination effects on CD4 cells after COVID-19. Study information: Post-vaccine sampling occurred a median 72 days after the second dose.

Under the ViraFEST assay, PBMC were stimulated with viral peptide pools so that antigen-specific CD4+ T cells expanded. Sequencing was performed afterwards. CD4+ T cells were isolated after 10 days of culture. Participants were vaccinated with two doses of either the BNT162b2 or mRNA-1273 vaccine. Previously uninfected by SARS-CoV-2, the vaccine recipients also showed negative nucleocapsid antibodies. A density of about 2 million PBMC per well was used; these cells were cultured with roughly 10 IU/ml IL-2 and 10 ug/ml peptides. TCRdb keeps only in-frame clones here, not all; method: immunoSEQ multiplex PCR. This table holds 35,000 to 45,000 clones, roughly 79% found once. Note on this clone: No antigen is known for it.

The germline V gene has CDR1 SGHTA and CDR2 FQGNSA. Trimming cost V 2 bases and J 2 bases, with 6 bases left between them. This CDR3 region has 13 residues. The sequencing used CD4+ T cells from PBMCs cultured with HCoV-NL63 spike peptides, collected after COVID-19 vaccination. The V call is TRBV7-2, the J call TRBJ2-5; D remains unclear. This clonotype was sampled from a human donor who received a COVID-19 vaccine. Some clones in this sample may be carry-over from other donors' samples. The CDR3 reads CASSLIDQETQYF. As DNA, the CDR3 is TGTGCCAGCAGCTTAATAGATCAAGAGACCCAGTACTTC.